Below, 30 T cell receptor beta chains from the same sample are listed, as sequenced in a study of siplizumab effects on memory and regulatory T cells (dated by TCRdb to the late 2010s). Receptor libraries were prepared by the immunoSEQ multiplex PCR assay. TCRdb's version of the immuneACCESS table is confined to in-frame rearrangements and falls short of the full clone set. An unresolved V gene accounts for under half of the shortfall where checked; the remainder is of unknown origin. The sample yields over 65,000 clones; over 90% were counted once. In total, the top ten clones hold about 18% of the sample. The sequencing sample was made of CD8+ T cells sorted from blood. The receptors derive from a human donor in good health.

V gene TRBV4-1 combines with J gene TRBJ2-2; D might be TRBD2 (6 bases). The CDR3 is made up of 19 amino acids. Trimming pared 4 bases from V and 1 base from J, leaving 22 bases between. In germline, CDR1 is MGHRA, CDR2 YSYEKL. The CDR3 loop reads CASSPKSILSGENTGELFF. The CDR3 nucleotides are TGCGCCAGCAGCCCGAAATCAATCCTGTCGGGAGAGAACACCGGGGAGCTGTTTTTT.

The chain couples TRBV9 to TRBJ2-5, with a weak D call TRBD2 (6 bases). Germline CDR1 reads SGDLS; CDR2 reads YYNGEE. Between the trimmed V and J ends, which lost 0 bases and 1 base, there was a span of 10 bases. CDR3 size: 15 residues. The DNA of the CDR3 is TGTGCCAGCAGCGTAGGAGGAGGGACCCAAGAGACCCAGTACTTC. This sequence encodes CASSVGGGTQETQYF.

The rearrangement links TRBV4-1 to TRBJ2-7; D is uncertain. V was cut by 0 bases and J by 6 bases, with 9 bases left in between. The CDR3 covers 13 residues. The germline gives CDR1 MGHRA, CDR2 YSYEKL. This CDR3 is CASSQDEIREQYF. Here the CDR3 DNA reads TGCGCCAGCAGCCAAGATGAGATCCGCGAGCAGTACTTC.

The V and J genes are TRBV9 and TRBJ2-1; D is perhaps TRBD1 (7 bases). Looked up from germline, CDR1 is SGDLS and CDR2 is YYNGEE. The CDR3 covers 15 residues. With 4 bases removed from V and 7 bases from J, the gap between germline ends came to 18 bases. CDR3 in amino acids: CASSSSGGTVNEQFF. The CDR3 coding sequence is TGTGCCAGCAGCTCCTCAGGGGGGACGGTTAATGAGCAGTTCTTC.

This chain links TRBV6-5 with TRBJ2-3, with D unclear. The V gene's germline CDR1 is MNHEY and CDR2 SVGAGI. This CDR3 has 13 amino acids. Deletions cut 2 bases from V and 1 base from J, with 4 bases between. CDR3 region: CASSYPGTDTQYF. CDR3 DNA sequence: TGTGCCAGCAGTTACCCGGGCACAGATACGCAGTATTTT.

The chain has TRBV10-3 and TRBJ2-7, with 7 nucleotides matching TRBD2. CDR3 size: 14 residues. V lost 2 bases and J lost 1; bases outside the gene matches: 2. The germline gives CDR1 ENHRY, CDR2 SYGVKD. CDR3 DNA: TGTGCCATCAGTGAGCGGGAGGCTTCCTACGAGCAGTACTTC. It codes for CAISEREASYEQYF.

The rearrangement links TRBV6-5 to TRBJ2-1; a possible D gene is TRBD1 (5 bases). Deletions cut 2 bases from V and 1 base from J, with 9 bases between. This CDR3 has 15 amino acids. In germline, CDR1 is MNHEY, CDR2 SVGAGI. The chain's CDR3 is CASSYGRQSYNEQFF. CDR3 coding DNA: TGTGCCAGCAGTTACGGCCGACAGTCCTACAATGAGCAGTTCTTC.

The J gene is TRBJ1-5, the V gene TRBV15, with D maybe TRBD1 (5 bases). This CDR3 is built from 18 residues. In germline, CDR1 is LNHNV, CDR2 YYDKDF (reference sequence). Trimming took 0 bases from V and 2 from J, leaving 17 bases between them. CDR3 in DNA: TGTGCCACCAGCAGAGATCAAAGCCAAGGAGGGGGCAATCAGCCCCAGCATTTT. This translates into CATSRDQSQGGGNQPQHF.

V gene TRBV13 combines with J gene TRBJ1-2, with 7 positions matching TRBD1. The CDR3 length is 15 residues. Germline trimming cut 0 bases from V and 4 bases from J; bases unmatched to any gene: 5. Looked up from germline, CDR1 is PRHDT and CDR2 is FYEKMQ (reference sequence). CDR3 residues: CASSLGVGTAYGYTF. The CDR3 coding sequence is TGTGCCAGCAGCTTAGGAGTTGGGACAGCCTATGGCTACACCTTC.

This chain links TRBV6-5 with TRBJ2-7, with D perhaps TRBD1 (6 bases). This CDR3 comprises 16 residues. V was trimmed by 4 bases and J by 0 bases, leaving 16 bases between them. Germline CDR1 MNHEY, CDR2 SVGAGI. The CDR3 loop reads CASSSRGQRSSYEQYF. The CDR3 bases are TGTGCCAGCAGTTCCAGAGGACAGAGGAGCTCCTACGAGCAGTACTTC.

J is TRBJ2-5 and V is TRBV13, with 12 nucleotides matching TRBD2. Trimming cost V 4 bases and J 9 bases; bases outside gene matches: 6. From germline, CDR1 is PRHDT and CDR2 FYEKMQ (reference sequence). The CDR3 sequence is 14 residues long. CDR3 region: CASSSQGTSGSQYF. In DNA, the CDR3 is TGTGCCAGCAGCTCACAAGGGACTAGCGGGTCCCAGTACTTC.

This chain joins TRBV4-2 and TRBJ1-3, with D perhaps TRBD1 (5 bases). Looked up from germline, CDR1 is LGHNA and CDR2 is YNFKEQ. V lost 5 bases to trimming and J lost 2 bases, with 16 bases between them. The CDR3 length is 16 residues. DNA for the CDR3: TGTGCCAGCAGCGCAATGGACAACAAGGCTGGAAACACCATATATTTT. It yields the protein CASSAMDNKAGNTIYF.

The chain employs TRBV5-4 and TRBJ2-7, with 7 bases matching TRBD2. The CDR3 sequence is 13 residues long. Unmatched junction bases numbered 9, after V lost 6 bases and J lost 6 bases. The germline V gene encodes CDR1 SGHNT and CDR2 YYREEE (reference sequence). CDR3 loop: CASTWWGGSEQYF. For the CDR3, the DNA is TGTGCCAGCACCTGGTGGGGGGGGTCCGAGCAGTACTTC.

V usage is TRBV7-2 and J usage is TRBJ2-1, with D possibly being TRBD1 or TRBD2 (5 bases each). Germline values: CDR1 SGHTA, CDR2 FQGNSA. There are 14 residues in the CDR3. Trimming left V 2 bases short and J 9 bases short, with 14 bases between. The CDR3 protein is CASSLFQGDGEQFF. The CDR3 region has the DNA TGTGCCAGCAGCTTATTTCAAGGGGACGGTGAGCAGTTCTTC. The whole variable domain, filled in from reference TRBV7-2 and TRBJ2-1, reads GAGVSQSPSNKVTEKGKDVELRCDPISGHTALYWYRQSLGQGLEFLIYFQGNSAPDKSGLPSDRFSAERTGGSVSTLTIQRTQQEDSAVYLCASSLFQGDGEQFFGPGTRLTVL.

This chain joins TRBV19 and TRBJ2-3, with TRBD1 identical over 7 bases. Looked up from germline, CDR1 is LNHDA and CDR2 is SQIVND (reference sequence). The CDR3 is 14 residues long. The V segment lost 5 bases and the J segment 2 bases; nucleotides outside the gene matches: 4. CDR3 sequence (DNA): TGTGCCAGTAGTTGGGGGACAGACACAGATACGCAGTATTTT. It encodes CASSWGTDTDTQYF.

The chain combines TRBV19 with TRBJ2-1; 7 nucleotides match TRBD1. The CDR3 runs to 16 residues. Looked up from germline, CDR1 is LNHDA and CDR2 is SQIVND (reference sequence). Trimming took 7 bases from V and 5 from J; bases not matched to a gene: 14. The CDR3 coding sequence is TGTGCCAGTACCACAGGGGCGAGGACCCCAAACAATGAGCAGTTCTTC. Amino acids: CASTTGARTPNNEQFF.

CDR3 nucleotide sequence: TGTGCCAGCAGCGTAGGGCCCAGGGCAAACTATAACACTGAAGCTTTCTTT. It is translated as CASSVGPRANYNTEAFF. This chain connects TRBV9 to TRBJ1-1; weak D call: TRBD1 (5 bases). Germline CDR1 SGDLS, CDR2 YYNGEE. The V gene lost 0 bases and the J gene lost 2 bases, with 17 bases spanning the gap. The CDR3 runs to 17 residues.

This clone turned up a few times. CDR3 bases: TGTGCCAGTAGTACGGGGACTTTTGAAGCTTTCTTT. This sequence encodes CASSTGTFEAFF. This rearrangement joins TRBV19 to TRBJ1-1; TRBD1 might be the D (5 bases). V dropped 4 bases and J dropped 7 bases, with 10 bases sitting between them. The CDR3 contains 12 residues. The germline CDR1 and CDR2 sequences are LNHDA and SQIVND (reference sequence).

V is TRBV27 and J is TRBJ1-2; D gene ambiguous. Germline values: CDR1 MNHEY, CDR2 SMNVEV (reference sequence). Trimming left V 5 bases short and J 3 bases short, with 16 bases between. The CDR3 is 15 amino acids. DNA of the CDR3: TGTGCCAGCAGTCGGGTTTGGGGTGCGGACTATGGCTACACCTTC. Translated: CASSRVWGADYGYTF.

The V and J genes are TRBV28 and TRBJ2-7; D is unresolved. Between the trimmed V and J ends, which lost 3 bases and 2 bases, there was a span of 11 bases. The germline V gene encodes CDR1 MDHEN and CDR2 SYDVKM. This CDR3 region has 14 residues. The CDR3 DNA sequence: TGTGCCAGCAGTTTCCGCGGTACCCCCTACGAGCAGTACTTC. It is translated as CASSFRGTPYEQYF.

The chain carries TRBV7-9 and TRBJ2-1; no firm D call. The germline CDR1 and CDR2 sequences are SEHNR and FQNEAQ (reference sequence). The CDR3 extends over 18 amino acids. Trimming removed 5 bases at V and 4 bases at J, with 24 bases between. The DNA of the CDR3 is TGTGCCAGCAGCACGCAAACCCGAGGCCGCGCGACGTACAATGAGCAGTTCTTC. Protein sequence: CASSTQTRGRATYNEQFF.

CDR3 sequence reads: CAIPLAGPTYEQYF. CDR3 sequence (DNA): TGTGCCATCCCTCTAGCGGGCCCAACCTACGAGCAGTACTTC. The J gene is TRBJ2-7, the V gene TRBV21-1; TRBD2, as called in the table, went unchecked against the DNA. TRBV21-1 is listed as a pseudogene. The CDR3 is 14 amino acids.

The rearrangement joins TRBV19 to TRBJ2-7; 8 bases fit TRBD1. The CDR3 has 14 residues. Germline loops: CDR1 LNHDA, CDR2 SQIVND (reference sequence). Germline trimming cut 6 bases from V and 0 bases from J; bases unmatched to any gene: 4. The CDR3 is CASSSGGVSYEQYF. The CDR3 DNA reads TGTGCCAGTAGCTCAGGGGGCGTCTCCTACGAGCAGTACTTC.

This chain links TRBV28 with TRBJ2-3, with 8 bases fitting TRBD2. Looked up from germline, CDR1 is MDHEN and CDR2 is SYDVKM. Trimming at V came to 2 bases and at J to 6 bases, leaving 4 bases not matched to a gene. This CDR3 is built from 14 residues. The chain's CDR3 is CASSLAGGGDTQYF. The CDR3 DNA follows: TGTGCCAGCAGTTTAGCGGGAGGAGGGGATACGCAGTATTTT.

The chain recombines TRBV19 with TRBJ1-5, with 7 bases fitting TRBD1. Trimming cost V 2 bases and J 6 bases; bases outside gene matches: 10. CDR1 LNHDA and CDR2 SQIVND come from the germline V gene (reference sequence). The CDR3 is made up of 16 amino acids. CDR3 sequence reads: CASSITQRRGPQPQHF. CDR3 sequence (DNA): TGTGCCAGTAGTATAACCCAGAGGAGGGGGCCTCAGCCCCAGCATTTT. Together with reference TRBV19 and TRBJ1-5, the CDR3 gives the full variable domain: DGGITQSPKYLFRKEGQNVTLSCEQNLNHDAMYWYRQDPGQGLRLIYYSQIVNDFQKGDIAEGYSVSREKKESFPLTVTSAQKNPTAFYLCASSITQRRGPQPQHFGDGTRLSIL.

V is TRBV27 and J is TRBJ2-2; a possible D gene is TRBD1 (6 bases). This CDR3 comprises 15 residues. CDR1 and CDR2 (germline): MNHEY, SMNVEV (reference sequence). Trimming removed 0 bases from V and 6 bases from J, with 11 bases in between. The CDR3 spells CASSLSGGSAGELFF. CDR3 nucleotide sequence: TGTGCCAGCAGTTTATCAGGGGGTTCGGCCGGGGAGCTGTTTTTT.

The gene calls are TRBV28 and TRBJ1-5; TRBD1 might be the D (5 bases). The CDR3 runs 14 residues. V gave up 6 bases and J gave up 1 base, with 10 bases separating them. Germline CDR1 and CDR2: MDHEN and SYDVKM. DNA for the CDR3: TGTGCCAGCAGGGACACAACGAGCAATCAGCCCCAGCATTTT. Its translation is CASRDTTSNQPQHF. The full variable domain, rest sourced from reference TRBV28 and TRBJ1-5, is DVKVTQSSRYLVKRTGEKVFLECVQDMDHENMFWYRQDPGLGLRLIYFSYDVKMKEKGDIPEGYSVSREKKERFSLILESASTNQTSMYLCASRDTTSNQPQHFGDGTRLSIL.

The gene calls are TRBV7-8 and TRBJ2-2; 12 nucleotides align to TRBD1. Germline trimming cut 0 bases from V and 5 bases from J; bases unmatched to any gene: 7. This CDR3 has 18 amino acids. CDR1 is SGHVS and CDR2 is FQNEAQ in the germline V gene. This CDR3 is CASSLAGTGGFRTGELFF. DNA of the CDR3: TGTGCCAGCAGCTTAGCAGGGACAGGGGGCTTTCGGACCGGGGAGCTGTTTTTT.

The rearrangement joins TRBV28 to TRBJ2-7; TRBD2 aligns across 11 bases. The CDR3 is made up of 16 amino acids. V dropped 2 bases and J dropped 2; count of bases not matched to a gene: 5. The germline V gene has CDR1 MDHEN and CDR2 SYDVKM. Written as DNA, the CDR3 is TGTGCCAGCAGTTTACTAGCGGGAGGCGAAGCCTACGAGCAGTACTTC. Its protein product is CASSLLAGGEAYEQYF.

The genes are TRBV10-1 and TRBJ2-7; 8 bases map to TRBD2. V lost 2 bases to trimming and J lost 6 bases; unmatched junction nucleotides: 6. This CDR3 is 14 amino acids long. Germline lookup yields CDR1 WNHNN and CDR2 SYGVQD (reference sequence). The CDR3 here is CASSENREGLEQYF. The CDR3 DNA follows: TGCGCCAGCAGTGAGAATCGGGAGGGCCTCGAGCAGTACTTC.